Listed below are T cell receptor beta chains from one sample, sequenced in a study of brain T cells in children with intractable seizures. The data were produced by immunoSEQ multiplex PCR, yet TCRdb's version contains in-frame clones alone and is incomplete. Here the sample spans a few hundred thousand clones, about 93% being singletons. Here the sequenced sample was peripheral blood, taken roughly 5 months after surgery. Receptor source: a boy in the first two years of life with tuberous sclerosis and intractable seizures. The CDR3 runs from the conserved cysteine through the conserved F or W. Each record gives: J gene, CDR3 length, clone size, D gene, V gene, CDR3 DNA, CDR3 protein. The D gene is left open where the match is weak. Size is stated for part of the rows, as once, few or many counts, or as a class when the clone is expanded.

TRBJ1-2 13 . . TRBV18 TGTGCCAGCTCACCAGAGACAGACTATGGCTACACCTTC CASSPETDYGYTF
TRBJ2-1 17 . . TRBV4-1 TGCGCCAGCAGCCTCGGGGGAGCTCGGGATCCCGCCAATGAGCAGTTCTTC CASSLGGARDPANEQFF
TRBJ2-7 13 . TRBD1 TRBV27 TGTGCCAGCAGAAGGGACAGTCACTACGAGCAGTACTTC CASRRDSHYEQYF
TRBJ2-1 15 once TRBD2 TRBV7-6 TGTGCCAGCAGCCTCCAGCGGGGGGGCCACAATGAGCAGTTCTTC CASSLQRGGHNEQFF
TRBJ2-5 14 . TRBD1 TRBV5-8 TGTGCCAGCAGATACCGGGACAGACAAGAGACCCAGTACTTC CASRYRDRQETQYF
TRBJ1-1 12 . . TRBV19 TGTGCCAGTAGCCGGTTAAACACTGAAGCTTTCTTT CASSRLNTEAFF
TRBJ1-3 14 . . TRBV7-2 TGTGCCAGCAGCCCGACAGACTATCGGGACACCATATATTTT CASSPTDYRDTIYF
TRBJ1-1 12 . . TRBV25-1 TGTGCCAGCAGTAAAGGCTCAAGGGAAGCTTTCTTT CASSKGSREAFF
TRBJ1-2 13 . TRBD1 TRBV7-3 TGTGCCAGCAGCTTTGACAGGGACTATGGCTACACCTTC CASSFDRDYGYTF
TRBJ2-1 15 . . TRBV4-2 TGTGCCAGCAGCCAAGTTGAACGCGGGGACAATGAGCAGTTCTTC CASSQVERGDNEQFF
TRBJ2-1 16 . TRBD2 TRBV9 TGTGCCAGCAGCTTAGGGTCTAGCGGGGGGTACAATGAGCAGTTCTTC CASSLGSSGGYNEQFF
TRBJ1-2 14 . TRBD1 TRBV5-4 TGTGCCAGCAGCCGCGACAGGGGGGACTATGGCTACACCTTC CASSRDRGDYGYTF
TRBJ1-2 13 . . TRBV19 TGTGCCAGTAGCCATAGAAACCTCTATGGCTACACCTTC CASSHRNLYGYTF
TRBJ2-5 12 . . TRBV11-2 TGTGCCAGCAGCTTAGGTTCCGAGACCCAGTACTTC CASSLGSETQYF
TRBJ2-1 17 . TRBD2 TRBV7-9 TGTGCCAGCAGCTTCGACCCTCTAGCGGGGGGGGGTAATGAGCAGTTCTTC CASSFDPLAGGGNEQFF
TRBJ2-5 15 . . TRBV4-2 TGTGCCAGCAGCCAAGATGCGGGACGCCAAGAGACCCAGTACTTC CASSQDAGRQETQYF
TRBJ1-1 17 . . TRBV15 TGTGCCACCAGCAGAGATTATGAAGAGGGTTCCAGGGGAGAAGCTTTCTTT CATSRDYEEGSRGEAFF
TRBJ1-2 19 . . TRBV2 TGTGCCAGCATAGTCGGTTCGGGGGGTAAATCGGACACCCCAGTGGGCTACACCTTC CASIVGSGGKSDTPVGYTF
TRBJ1-1 14 . . TRBV9 TGTGCCAGCAGCTCCCGGGGAGGTGGGACTGAAGCTTTCTTT CASSSRGGGTEAFF
TRBJ1-1 14 few . TRBV27 TGTGCCAGCAGGCTACAGGGAACTTCCACTGAAGCTTTCTTT CASRLQGTSTEAFF
TRBJ2-7 14 . . TRBV5-1 TGCGCCAGCAGCAGGGAGGGGGGGTCCTACGAGCAGTACTTC CASSREGGSYEQYF
TRBJ1-1 14 . . TRBV7-8 TGTGCCAGCAGCTTAGTAGTGAAGGGGACTGAAGCTTTCTTT CASSLVVKGTEAFF
TRBJ2-7 13 . TRBD2 TRBV9 TGTGCCAGCAGCTCTAGCGGGAACTACGAGCAGTACTTC CASSSSGNYEQYF
TRBJ1-6 14 . . TRBV30 TGTGCCTGGCGATCGCGCAGGGCTGATTCACCCCTCCACTTT CAWRSRRADSPLHF
TRBJ1-2 15 . TRBD1 TRBV6-5 TGTGCCAGCAGTTACTCGGGGCGGACAGGGGATGGCTACACCTTC CASSYSGRTGDGYTF
TRBJ2-5 15 . TRBD2 TRBV4-1 TGCGCCAGCAGCCAAGACCGACTAGCGGGGGTGACCCAGTACTTC CASSQDRLAGVTQYF
TRBJ2-3 12 . . TRBV7-6 TGTGCCTCCGGGGTGAGCACAGATACGCAGTATTTT CASGVSTDTQYF
TRBJ1-1 13 . TRBD1 TRBV12-3/TRBV12-4 TGTGCCAGCAGTTACAGGGGATACACTGAAGCTTTCTTT CASSYRGYTEAFF
TRBJ1-2 13 . . TRBV7-9 TGTGCCAGCGGTACCTCGGGGGGGGATGGCTACACCTTC CASGTSGGDGYTF
TRBJ1-2 13 . TRBD1 TRBV13 TGTGCCAGCAGCCCCGGACAGGGGGACGGCTACACCTTC CASSPGQGDGYTF
TRBJ2-7 15 . . TRBV5-1 TGCGCCAGCAGCTTGGGGGACGACTCCGTCCACGAGCAGTACTTC CASSLGDDSVHEQYF
TRBJ2-1 12 . . TRBV18 TGTGCCAGCTCCCCTCAATCTAATGAGCAGTTCTTC CASSPQSNEQFF